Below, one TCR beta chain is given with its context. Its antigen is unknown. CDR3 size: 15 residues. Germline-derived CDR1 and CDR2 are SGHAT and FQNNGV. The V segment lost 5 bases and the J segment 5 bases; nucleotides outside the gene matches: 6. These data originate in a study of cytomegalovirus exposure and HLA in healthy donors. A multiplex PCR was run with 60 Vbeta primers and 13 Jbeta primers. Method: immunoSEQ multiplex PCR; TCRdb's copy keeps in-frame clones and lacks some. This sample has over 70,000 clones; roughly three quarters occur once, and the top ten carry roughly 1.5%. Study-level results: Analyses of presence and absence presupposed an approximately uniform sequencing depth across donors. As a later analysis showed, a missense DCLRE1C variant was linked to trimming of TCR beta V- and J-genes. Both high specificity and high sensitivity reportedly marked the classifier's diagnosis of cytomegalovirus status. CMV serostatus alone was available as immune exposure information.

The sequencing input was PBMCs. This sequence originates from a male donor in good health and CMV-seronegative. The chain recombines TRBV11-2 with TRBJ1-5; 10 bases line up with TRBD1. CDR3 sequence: CASSADRGLYQPQHF. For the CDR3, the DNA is TGTGCCAGCAGCGCCGACAGGGGGCTTTATCAGCCCCAGCATTTT.